Below, 12 T cell receptor beta chains from the same sample are listed, as sequenced in a study of blood T cell repertoires in COVID-19. Measured with immunoSEQ multiplex PCR; TCRdb has only the in-frame clones, and not every one. The sample comprises some 90,000 clones, over 80% of which are singletons, and approximately 10% rests with the top ten. Sequencing used peripheral blood. The source is a human donor in a cohort sampled during active COVID-19.

This chain links TRBV3-1 (or the pseudogene TRBV3-2) with TRBJ2-5, with 11 bases identical to TRBD2. This CDR3 contains 17 residues. V lost 2 bases and J lost 2; bases outside the gene matches: 7. Germline V gene data show CDR1 as LGHDT and CDR2 as YNNKEL (reference sequence). DNA for the CDR3: TGTGCCAGCAGCCAATTGGGCTCTAGCGGGGGGCAAGAGACCCAGTACTTC. Translated: CASSQLGSSGGQETQYF.

The J gene is TRBJ2-7, the V gene TRBV5-4; 9 nucleotides match TRBD2. The germline V gene encodes CDR1 SGHNT and CDR2 YYREEE (reference sequence). This CDR3 comprises 19 residues. V gave up 0 bases and J gave up 1 base; unmatched junction bases: 14. DNA of the CDR3: TGTGCCAGCAGCTTGGGGGGATGGCTAGCGGGATCGTCATCCTACGAGCAGTACTTC. This codes for CASSLGGWLAGSSSYEQYF.

This clone was counted a few times. The chain joins TRBV11-1 to TRBJ1-6; no clear D gene. CDR1 is SGHAT, CDR2 FQDESV, per germline (reference sequence). The CDR3 is 12 amino acids. V was clipped by 1 base and J by 10 bases, with 5 bases between them. CDR3 residues: CASSLGESPLHF. In DNA form, the CDR3 reads TGTGCCAGCAGCTTAGGGGAGTCACCCCTCCACTTT.

The V call is TRBV19, the J call TRBJ2-1, with 13 bases matching TRBD2. This CDR3 is built from 17 residues. Germline-derived CDR1 and CDR2 are LNHDA and SQIVND (reference sequence). V shed 5 bases, J shed 10 bases, and the junction held 14 bases outside the gene matches. The CDR3 region is CASSPPPGLAGSVEQFF. DNA of the CDR3: TGTGCCAGTAGTCCCCCACCGGGACTAGCGGGATCCGTGGAGCAGTTCTTC. Filled out from reference TRBV19 and TRBJ2-1, the complete variable domain reads DGGITQSPKYLFRKEGQNVTLSCEQNLNHDAMYWYRQDPGQGLRLIYYSQIVNDFQKGDIAEGYSVSREKKESFPLTVTSAQKNPTAFYLCASSPPPGLAGSVEQFFGPGTRLTVL.

The sample holds one count of this clone. This sequence joins TRBV11-3 and TRBJ2-2; TRBD2 is a possible D gene (5 bases). The CDR3 length is 14 residues. V gave up 4 bases and J gave up 2 bases, with 8 bases separating them. Germline CDR1 is SGHNT and CDR2 is YENEEA. CDR3 bases: TGTGCCAGCAGCTCTGGACTCAACACCGGGGAGCTGTTTTTT. It is translated as CASSSGLNTGELFF.

The chain employs TRBV28 and TRBJ2-7, with 10 nucleotides matching TRBD2. CDR3 size: 18 residues. Germline CDR1 reads MDHEN; CDR2 reads SYDVKM. The ends lost 4 bases at V and 3 bases at J; junction bases unmatched: 15. CDR3 sequence reads: CASSSRRRLAGDLYEQYF. The CDR3 DNA reads TGTGCCAGCAGTTCACGACGACGACTAGCGGGTGACCTCTACGAGCAGTACTTC.

The CDR3 bases are TGTGCCAGCAGCTTAGGTCGGGGGACCGGGGAGCTGTTTTTT. Translating gives CASSLGRGTGELFF. The chain is built from TRBV7-9 and TRBJ2-2; D might be TRBD2 (6 bases). Per the germline V gene, CDR1 is SEHNR and CDR2 is FQNEAQ (reference sequence). V was shortened by 1 base and J by 5 bases, with 8 bases between the two germline ends. The CDR3 loop spans 14 amino acids.

The chain has TRBV4-3 and TRBJ1-1, with TRBD1 matching over 7 bases. Trimming removed 0 bases from V and 11 bases from J; junction bases left unmatched: 15. Germline-derived CDR1 and CDR2 are LGHNA and YSLEER. The CDR3 runs to 16 residues. The CDR3: CASSQELESQGLRAFF. In DNA form, the CDR3 reads TGCGCCAGCAGCCAAGAACTAGAGTCACAGGGGTTACGGGCTTTCTTT.

This sequence joins TRBV6-5 and TRBJ1-1; 7 bases are shared with TRBD1. The CDR3 runs to 13 residues. V gave up 5 bases and J gave up 1 base; unmatched junction bases: 1. Germline lookup yields CDR1 MNHEY and CDR2 SVGAGI. In nucleotides, the CDR3 is TGTGCCAGCAGTCGACAGGGGAACACTGAAGCTTTCTTT. Translating gives CASSRQGNTEAFF.

This chain links TRBV5-1 with TRBJ2-1, with 14 bases aligning to TRBD2. CDR3 length: 15 amino acids. Per germline, CDR1 SGHRS and CDR2 YFSETQ. J gave up 9 bases and V 4 bases, and 6 bases lay outside the gene matches. CDR3 residues: CASSPGTSGSFEQFF. The CDR3 DNA reads TGCGCCAGCAGCCCTGGGACTAGCGGGAGCTTTGAGCAGTTCTTC.

This chain uses TRBV18 with TRBJ1-1; D is perhaps TRBD1 (6 bases). Per the germline V gene, CDR1 is KGHSH and CDR2 is LQKENI. Trimming left V 3 bases short and J 5 bases short, with 13 bases between. This CDR3 has 14 amino acids. The CDR3 loop is CASSPQGTGTEAFF. DNA for the CDR3: TGTGCCAGCTCACCCCAGGGGACGGGGACTGAAGCTTTCTTT.

The V and J genes are TRBV3-1 (or the pseudogene TRBV3-2) and TRBJ2-5; 7 bases agree with TRBD1. The CDR3 consists of 11 residues. Germline CDR1 and CDR2: LGHDT and YNNKEL (reference sequence). Germline trimming cut 5 bases from V and 9 bases from J; bases unmatched to any gene: 3. The CDR3 DNA reads TGTGCCAGCAGCTTACAGGGGCCCCAGTACTTC. This sequence encodes CASSLQGPQYF.